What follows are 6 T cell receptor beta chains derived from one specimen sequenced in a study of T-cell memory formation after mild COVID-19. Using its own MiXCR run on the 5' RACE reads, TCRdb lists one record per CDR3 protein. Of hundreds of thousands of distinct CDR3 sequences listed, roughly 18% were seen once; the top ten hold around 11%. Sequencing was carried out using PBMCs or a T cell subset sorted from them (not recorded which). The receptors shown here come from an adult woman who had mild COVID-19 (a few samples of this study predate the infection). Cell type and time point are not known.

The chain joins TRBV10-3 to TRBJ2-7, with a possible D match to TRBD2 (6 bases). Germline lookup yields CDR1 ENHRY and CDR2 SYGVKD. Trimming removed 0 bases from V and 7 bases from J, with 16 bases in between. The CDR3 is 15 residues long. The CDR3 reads CAISESSGQTGEQYF. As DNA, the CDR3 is TGTGCCATCAGTGAGTCTAGCGGCCAAACGGGTGAGCAGTACTTC.

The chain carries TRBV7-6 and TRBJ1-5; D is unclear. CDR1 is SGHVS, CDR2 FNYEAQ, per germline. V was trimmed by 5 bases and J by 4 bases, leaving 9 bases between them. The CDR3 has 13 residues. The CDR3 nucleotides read TGTGCCAGCAGCATAGGTCCTAATCAGCCCCAGCATTTT. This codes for CASSIGPNQPQHF.

As DNA, the CDR3 is TGTGCCAGCAGCCCCGGGGGAAAGGGCTCCTACGAGCAGTACTTC. Its translation: CASSPGGKGSYEQYF. The gene calls are TRBV14 and TRBJ2-7, with D possibly being TRBD2 (6 bases). CDR1 SGHDN and CDR2 FVKESK come from the germline V gene. The CDR3 totals 15 residues. Deletions cut 4 bases from V and 0 bases from J, with 13 bases between.

CDR3 protein: CASSPGQGADNQPQHF. The CDR3 nucleotides are TGTGCCAGCAGCCCAGGACAGGGGGCCGACAATCAGCCCCAGCATTTT. The chain recombines TRBV7-9 with TRBJ1-5, with TRBD1 matching 11 bases. The CDR3 covers 16 residues. Germline trimming cut 5 bases from V and 3 bases from J; bases unmatched to any gene: 6. The germline gives CDR1 SEHNR, CDR2 FQNEAQ (reference sequence).

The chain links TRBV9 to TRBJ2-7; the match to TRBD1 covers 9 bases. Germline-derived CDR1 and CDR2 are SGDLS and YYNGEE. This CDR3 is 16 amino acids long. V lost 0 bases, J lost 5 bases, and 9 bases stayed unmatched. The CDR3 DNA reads TGTGCCAGCAGCGTAGGAATACAGGGGGCGCGTAACGAGCAGTACTTC. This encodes CASSVGIQGARNEQYF.

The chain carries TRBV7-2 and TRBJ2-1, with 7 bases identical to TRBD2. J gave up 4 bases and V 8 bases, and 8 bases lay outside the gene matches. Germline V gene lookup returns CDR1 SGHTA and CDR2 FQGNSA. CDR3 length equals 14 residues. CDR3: CASQVGGGYNEQFF. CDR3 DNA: TGTGCCAGCCAAGTCGGCGGGGGTTACAATGAGCAGTTCTTC.